These 8 T cell receptor beta chains were all obtained from the same sample, sequenced in a study of cytomegalovirus exposure and HLA in healthy donors. The study ran its PCR with 60 Vbeta and 13 Jbeta primers. Libraries were prepared by immunoSEQ multiplex PCR; TCRdb keeps only in-frame clonotypes and omits some of them. The sample has about 96,000 clones; approximately 79% are singletons. Sequences were obtained from PBMCs. These receptors all stem from a man aged 25 to 40 in good health and CMV-seronegative.

Notes on this clone: A read error is likely, as this CDR3 ends without the conserved phenylalanine or tryptophan. This chain joins TRBV7-9 and TRBJ1-2; a possible D gene is TRBD1 (6 bases). The CDR3 consists of 14 residues. Trimming cost V 2 bases and J 4 bases, with 11 bases left between them. Germline-derived CDR1 and CDR2 are SEHNR and FQNEAQ (reference sequence). CDR3 in amino acids: CASSLQDSSYGYTL. CDR3 DNA: TGTGCCAGCAGCTTACAGGACAGTTCCTATGGCTACACCCTC.

This chain links TRBV7-2 with TRBJ1-6; tentative D call: TRBD1 (6 bases). Germline assignment: CDR1 SGHTA and CDR2 FQGNSA. Trimming shortened V by 2 bases and J by 10 bases, and 15 bases separated the two germline ends. The CDR3 is 15 residues long. The DNA of the CDR3 is TGTGCCAGCAGCTTAAGGCAGGCTAGGGGGTCACCCCTCCACTTT. This sequence encodes CASSLRQARGSPLHF. Full variable domain (missing parts from reference TRBV7-2 and TRBJ1-6): GAGVSQSPSNKVTEKGKDVELRCDPISGHTALYWYRQSLGQGLEFLIYFQGNSAPDKSGLPSDRFSAERTGGSVSTLTIQRTQQEDSAVYLCASSLRQARGSPLHFGNGTRLTVT.

This sequence joins TRBV28 and TRBJ1-5; 12 bases match TRBD1. CDR3 size: 19 residues. Germline V gene data show CDR1 as MDHEN and CDR2 as SYDVKM. The ends lost 5 bases at V and 0 bases at J; junction bases unmatched: 11. In nucleotides, the CDR3 is TGTGCCAGCAGTCCAGGGTGGGACAGGGGGCTTTATAGCAATCAGCCCCAGCATTTT. Amino acid sequence: CASSPGWDRGLYSNQPQHF.

The DNA for the CDR3 is TGTGCCAGTACTCCGACAGGGGCCACCGGGGAGCTGTTTTTT. Residues: CASTPTGATGELFF. The rearrangement links TRBV19 to TRBJ2-2; 8 positions match TRBD1. Germline CDR1 and CDR2: LNHDA and SQIVND (reference sequence). Losses at the gene ends were 7 bases for V and 4 bases for J; bases not matched to a gene: 5. The length of the CDR3 is 14 residues.

This clone was seen just once. V is TRBV30 and J is TRBJ2-3; D perhaps matches TRBD2 (5 bases). This CDR3 comprises 14 residues. The V end was cut by 0 bases, the J end by 2 bases, with 9 bases between. The V gene's germline CDR1 is GTSNPN and CDR2 SVGIG (reference sequence). CDR3 residues: CAWSVGGFTDTQYF. The DNA for the CDR3 is TGTGCCTGGAGTGTAGGCGGGTTCACAGATACGCAGTATTTT.

This rearrangement joins TRBV7-2 to TRBJ2-1; 7 bases are a match to TRBD1. This CDR3 has 15 amino acids. Germline V gene lookup returns CDR1 SGHTA and CDR2 FQGNSA. V lost 5 bases to trimming and J lost 9 bases; unmatched junction nucleotides: 13. CDR3: CASSPASQTGVEQFF. The CDR3 nucleotides read TGTGCCAGCAGCCCGGCCAGTCAAACAGGGGTTGAGCAGTTCTTC.

This clone has just a few counts. V gene TRBV19 combines with J gene TRBJ1-1, with D possibly TRBD1 on 6 matching bases. The V end lost 5 bases, the J end lost 6 bases, and 13 bases lay between the germline ends. Per germline, CDR1 LNHDA and CDR2 SQIVND (reference sequence). The length of the CDR3 is 13 residues. CDR3 bases: TGTGCCAGTAGTCTGCCGGGACAAGCTGAAGCTTTCTTT. This gives the protein CASSLPGQAEAFF.

This clone has just a few counts. This rearrangement joins TRBV7-2 to TRBJ1-2; 10 nucleotides match TRBD1. The CDR3 extends over 16 amino acids. CDR1 is SGHTA, CDR2 FQGNSA, per germline. J gave up 3 bases and V 1 base, and 5 bases lay outside the gene matches. CDR3 sequence reads: CASSLVGTGVDYGYTF. In DNA form, the CDR3 reads TGTGCCAGCAGCTTAGTCGGGACAGGGGTAGACTATGGCTACACCTTC.